This T cell receptor beta chain was observed in a study of shared clonotypes between healthy human individuals. About the study: A couple of women and a few men aged 18 to 49 served as donors.

Worth noting for this clone: Other nucleotide sequences from this sample produce the same CDR3.

This table comes from immunoSEQ multiplex PCR, and its TCRdb copy is limited to in-frame clones, with some not included. Counted here are about half a million clones, approximately 80% occurring once; the ten biggest clones make up about 11%. Germline V CDR1 and CDR2: SGHRS, YFSETQ. Trimming shortened V by 0 bases and J by 6 bases, and 7 bases separated the two germline ends. CDR3 length: 13 amino acids. For unsorted samples, genomic DNA was extracted from tens of millions of PBMCs. The sample taken for sequencing was PBMCs. The TCR sequence derives from a woman between 40 and 50 years old in good health. Some clones in this sample may be carry-over from other donors' samples. The chain uses TRBV5-1 and TRBJ2-1; TRBD2 might be the D (5 bases). CDR3 nucleotides: TGCGCCAGCAGCTTGGGCGCGGGCAATGAGCAGTTCTTC. It translates to CASSLGAGNEQFF.